This T cell receptor beta chain emerged from a study of T-cell memory formation after mild COVID-19. The germline V gene encodes CDR1 SGHRS and CDR2 YFSETQ. The CDR3 extends over 16 amino acids. Between the trimmed V and J ends, which lost 1 base and 1 base, there was a span of 14 bases. TCRdb redid the calling of the 5' RACE reads with MiXCR, one entry per CDR3 protein. The sample records 200,000 to 300,000 distinct CDR3 sequences, approximately 9% being singletons. This clonotype showed up many times. The clonotype was recovered from a man between 18 and 35 years old who had mild COVID-19 (a few samples of this study predate the infection). Cell type and time point are not known. This chain connects TRBV5-1 to TRBJ1-1; D may be TRBD1 (5 bases). The sample consisted of PBMCs or a T cell subset sorted from them (not recorded which). CDR3 sequence (DNA): TGCGCCAGCAGCTTGACGAGGCAGGGTCGGAACACTGAAGCTTTCTTT. Protein sequence: CASSLTRQGRNTEAFF.